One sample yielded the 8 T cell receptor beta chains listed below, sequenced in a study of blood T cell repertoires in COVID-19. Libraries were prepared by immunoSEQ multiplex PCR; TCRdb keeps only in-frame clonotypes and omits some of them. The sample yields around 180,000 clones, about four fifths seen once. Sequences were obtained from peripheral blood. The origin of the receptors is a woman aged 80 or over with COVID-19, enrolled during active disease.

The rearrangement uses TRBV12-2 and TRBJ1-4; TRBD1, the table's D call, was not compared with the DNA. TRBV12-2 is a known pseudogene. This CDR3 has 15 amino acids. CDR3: CASRPGDRPNEKLFF. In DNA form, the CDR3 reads TGTGCAAGTCGCCCCGGGGACAGGCCCAATGAAAAACTGTTTTTT.

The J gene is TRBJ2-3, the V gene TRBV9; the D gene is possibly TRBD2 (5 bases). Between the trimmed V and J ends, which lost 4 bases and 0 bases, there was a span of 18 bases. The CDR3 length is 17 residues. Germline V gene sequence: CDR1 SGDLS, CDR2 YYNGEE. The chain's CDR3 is CASSPWDGGLSTDTQYF. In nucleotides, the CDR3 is TGTGCCAGCAGCCCATGGGATGGAGGACTTAGCACAGATACGCAGTATTTT.

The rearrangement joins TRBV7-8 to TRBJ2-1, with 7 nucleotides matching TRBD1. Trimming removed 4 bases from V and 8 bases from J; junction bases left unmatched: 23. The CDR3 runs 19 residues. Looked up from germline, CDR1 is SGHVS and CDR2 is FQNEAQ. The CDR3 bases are TGTGCCAGCAGCTCCACCGTGAGGACAGTGCCTAATGGACAGGATGAGCAGTTCTTC. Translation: CASSSTVRTVPNGQDEQFF.

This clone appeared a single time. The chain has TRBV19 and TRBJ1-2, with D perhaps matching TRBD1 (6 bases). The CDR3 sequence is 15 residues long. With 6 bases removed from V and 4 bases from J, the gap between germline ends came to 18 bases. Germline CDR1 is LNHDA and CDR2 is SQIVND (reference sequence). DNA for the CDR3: TGTGCCAGTAGCCCCGGACAGCTCCGTGGCTATGGCTACACCTTC. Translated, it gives CASSPGQLRGYGYTF.

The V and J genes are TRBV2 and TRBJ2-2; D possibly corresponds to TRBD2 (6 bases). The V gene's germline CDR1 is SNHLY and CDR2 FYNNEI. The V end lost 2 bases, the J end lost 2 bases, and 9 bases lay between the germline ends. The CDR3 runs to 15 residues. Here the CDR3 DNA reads TGTGCCAGCAGTGAACTGCGGGAAAACACCGGGGAGCTGTTTTTT. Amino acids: CASSELRENTGELFF.

This CDR3 reads CASSEVASAYNEQFF. The CDR3 bases are TGTGCCAGCAGTGAAGTGGCTAGCGCCTACAATGAGCAGTTCTTC. V gene TRBV6-1 combines with J gene TRBJ2-1; possibly TRBD2 for D (6 bases). The CDR3 extends over 15 amino acids. With 1 base removed from V and 2 bases from J, the gap between germline ends came to 9 bases. Looked up from germline, CDR1 is MNHNS and CDR2 is SASEGT.

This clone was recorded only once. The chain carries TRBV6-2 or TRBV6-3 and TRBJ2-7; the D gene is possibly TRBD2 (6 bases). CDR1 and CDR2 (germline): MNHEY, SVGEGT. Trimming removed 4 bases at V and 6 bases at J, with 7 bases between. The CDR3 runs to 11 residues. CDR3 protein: CASSSGVEQYF. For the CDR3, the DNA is TGTGCCAGCAGTTCGGGAGTCGAGCAGTACTTC.

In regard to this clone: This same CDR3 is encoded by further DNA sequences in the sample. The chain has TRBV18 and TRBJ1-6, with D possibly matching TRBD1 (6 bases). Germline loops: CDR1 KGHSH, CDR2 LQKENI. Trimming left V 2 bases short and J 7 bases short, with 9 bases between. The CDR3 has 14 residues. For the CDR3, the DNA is TGTGCCAGCTCACCAGGACAGCTGAATTCACCCCTCCACTTT. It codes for CASSPGQLNSPLHF.